The clone carrying this TCR beta chain was found many times. The antigen remains undetermined. MiXCR, run by TCRdb on the PCR reads, gives a single entry per CDR3 protein. The data show some 320,000 distinct CDR3 sequences, around a fifth seen once. The data are from a study of molecular identifiers for immune sequencing clone quantification. Study-wide findings and caveats: Spike-in Jurkat TCR RNA from a single cell reportedly registered among 900,000 to 1,000,000 naive cells. Clones that exceeded 20 RNA copies held over 99% of effector molecules, yet under 1% in naive cells.

RNA fractions of 10%, 30% or 50% and about 19,000 to 1,100,000 sorted cells were the source of naive CD8 libraries. For naive CD8 T cells, sorting used the CD8+CD4-CCR7+CD45RA+ phenotype. The sample was naive CD8+ T cells from blood, with Jurkat cell RNA spiked in. Sample subset: FACS-sorted CD8+CD4-CCR7+CD45RA+ naive T cells. This receptor was identified in a human donor in good health. Some libraries in this study had Jurkat cell RNA spiked in.

The CDR3 is CASSPALRGHEQYF. CDR3 DNA: TGTGCCAGCAGCCCTGCCCTCAGGGGACACGAGCAGTACTTC. The chain links TRBV7-9 to TRBJ2-7; D possibly corresponds to TRBD1 (6 bases). Looked up from germline, CDR1 is SEHNR and CDR2 is FQNEAQ (reference sequence). Trimming pared 5 bases from V and 5 bases from J, leaving 16 bases between. This CDR3 is built from 14 residues.